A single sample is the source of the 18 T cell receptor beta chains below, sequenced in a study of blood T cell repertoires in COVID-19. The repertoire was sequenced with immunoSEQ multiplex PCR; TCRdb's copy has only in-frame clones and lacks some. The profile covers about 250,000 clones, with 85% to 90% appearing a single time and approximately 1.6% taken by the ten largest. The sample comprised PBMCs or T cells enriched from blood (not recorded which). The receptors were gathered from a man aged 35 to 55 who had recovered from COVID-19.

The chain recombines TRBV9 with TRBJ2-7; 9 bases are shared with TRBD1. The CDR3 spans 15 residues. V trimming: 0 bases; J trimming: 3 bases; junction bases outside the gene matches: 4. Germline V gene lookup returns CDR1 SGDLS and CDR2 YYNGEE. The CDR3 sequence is CASSVAGTGNYEQYF. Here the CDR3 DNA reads TGTGCCAGCAGCGTAGCCGGGACAGGGAACTACGAGCAGTACTTC.

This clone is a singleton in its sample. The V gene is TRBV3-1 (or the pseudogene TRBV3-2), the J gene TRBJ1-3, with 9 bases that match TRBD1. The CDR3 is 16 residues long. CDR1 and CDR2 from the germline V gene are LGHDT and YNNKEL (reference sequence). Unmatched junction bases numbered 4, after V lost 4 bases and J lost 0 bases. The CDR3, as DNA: TGTGCCAGCAGCCCAGACAGGGGGAGCTCTGGAAACACCATATATTTT. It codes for CASSPDRGSSGNTIYF.

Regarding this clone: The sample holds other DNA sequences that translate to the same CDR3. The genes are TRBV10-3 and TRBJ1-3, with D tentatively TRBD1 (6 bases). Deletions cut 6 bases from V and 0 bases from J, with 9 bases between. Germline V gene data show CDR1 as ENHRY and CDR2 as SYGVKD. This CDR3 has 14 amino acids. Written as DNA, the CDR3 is TGTGCCATCAGGGACAGCCGCTCTGGAAACACCATATATTTT. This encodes CAIRDSRSGNTIYF.

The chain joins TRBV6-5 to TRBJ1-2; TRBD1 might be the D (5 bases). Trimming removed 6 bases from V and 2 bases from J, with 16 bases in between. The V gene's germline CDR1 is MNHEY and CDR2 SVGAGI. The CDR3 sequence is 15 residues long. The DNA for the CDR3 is TGTGCCAGCAGGCGGATGTGGGGCCAAAACTATGGCTACACCTTC. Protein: CASRRMWGQNYGYTF.

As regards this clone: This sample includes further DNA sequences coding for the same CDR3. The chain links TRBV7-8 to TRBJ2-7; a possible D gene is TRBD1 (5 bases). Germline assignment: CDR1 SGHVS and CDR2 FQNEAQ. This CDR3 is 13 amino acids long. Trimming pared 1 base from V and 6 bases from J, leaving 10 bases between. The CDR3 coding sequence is TGTGCCAGCAGCTTAGTATCAGGGCGCGAGCAGTACTTC. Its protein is CASSLVSGREQYF. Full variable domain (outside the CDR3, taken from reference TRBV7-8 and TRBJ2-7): GAGVSQSPRYKVAKRGQDVALRCDPISGHVSLFWYQQALGQGPEFLTYFQNEAQLDKSGLPSDRFFAERPEGSVSTLKIQRTQQEDSAVYLCASSLVSGREQYFGPGTRLTVT.

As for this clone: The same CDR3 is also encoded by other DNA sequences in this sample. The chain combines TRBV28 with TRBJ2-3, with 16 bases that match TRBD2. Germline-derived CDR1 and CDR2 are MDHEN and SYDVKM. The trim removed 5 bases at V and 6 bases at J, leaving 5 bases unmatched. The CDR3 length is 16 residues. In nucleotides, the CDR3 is TGTGCCAGCAGTCCGGGACTAGCGGGAGGGCTGGATACGCAGTATTTT. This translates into CASSPGLAGGLDTQYF. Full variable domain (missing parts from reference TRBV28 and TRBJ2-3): DVKVTQSSRYLVKRTGEKVFLECVQDMDHENMFWYRQDPGLGLRLIYFSYDVKMKEKGDIPEGYSVSREKKERFSLILESASTNQTSMYLCASSPGLAGGLDTQYFGPGTRLTVL.

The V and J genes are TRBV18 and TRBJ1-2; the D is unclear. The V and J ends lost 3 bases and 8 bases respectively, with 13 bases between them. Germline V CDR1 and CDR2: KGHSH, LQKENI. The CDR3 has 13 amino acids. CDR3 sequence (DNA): TGTGCCAGCTCACCGCCAGACTCCCCGGGCTACACCTTC. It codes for CASSPPDSPGYTF. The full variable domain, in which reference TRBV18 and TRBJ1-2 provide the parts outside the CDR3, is NAGVMQNPRHLVRRRGQEARLRCSPMKGHSHVYWYRQLPEEGLKFMVYLQKENIIDESGMPKERFSAEFPKEGPSILRIQQVVRGDSAAYFCASSPPDSPGYTFGSGTRLTVV.

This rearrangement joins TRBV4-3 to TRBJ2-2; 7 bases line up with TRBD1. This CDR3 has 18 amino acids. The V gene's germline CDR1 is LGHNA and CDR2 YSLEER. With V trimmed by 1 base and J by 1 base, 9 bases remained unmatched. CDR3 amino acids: CASSQVRAGGQNTGELFF. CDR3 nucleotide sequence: TGCGCCAGCAGCCAAGTACGAGCAGGGGGACAGAACACCGGGGAGCTGTTTTTT.

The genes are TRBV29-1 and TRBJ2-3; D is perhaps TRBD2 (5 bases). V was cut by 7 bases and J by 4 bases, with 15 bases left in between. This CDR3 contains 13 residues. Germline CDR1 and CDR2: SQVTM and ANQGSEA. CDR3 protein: CSAHGGGPDTQYF. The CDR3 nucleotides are TGCAGCGCCCACGGAGGTGGGCCAGATACGCAGTATTTT.

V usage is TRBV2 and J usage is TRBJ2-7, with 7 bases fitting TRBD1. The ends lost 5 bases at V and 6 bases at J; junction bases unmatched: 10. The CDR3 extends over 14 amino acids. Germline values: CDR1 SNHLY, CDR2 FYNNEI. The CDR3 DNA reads TGTGCCAGCAGTCGAAGGCAGGGGGTAAGCGAGCAGTACTTC. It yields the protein CASSRRQGVSEQYF.

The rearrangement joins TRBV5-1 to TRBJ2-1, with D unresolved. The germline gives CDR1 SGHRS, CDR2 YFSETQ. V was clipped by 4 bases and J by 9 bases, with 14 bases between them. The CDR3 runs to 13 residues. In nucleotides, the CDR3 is TGCGCCAGCAGCATTCTCGCTGGCGGTGAGCAGTTCTTC. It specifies CASSILAGGEQFF.

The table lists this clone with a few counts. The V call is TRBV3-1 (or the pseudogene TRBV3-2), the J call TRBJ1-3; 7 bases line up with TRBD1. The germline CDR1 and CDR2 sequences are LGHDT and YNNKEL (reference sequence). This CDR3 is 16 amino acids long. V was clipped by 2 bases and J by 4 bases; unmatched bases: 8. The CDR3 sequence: CASSQIDRVPGNTIYF. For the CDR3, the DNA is TGTGCCAGCAGCCAAATCGACAGGGTCCCAGGAAACACCATATATTTT.

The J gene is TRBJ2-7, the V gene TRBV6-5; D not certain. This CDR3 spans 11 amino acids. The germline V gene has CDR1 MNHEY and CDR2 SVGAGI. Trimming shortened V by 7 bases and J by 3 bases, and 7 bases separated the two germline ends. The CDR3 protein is CASTDFYEQYF. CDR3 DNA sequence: TGTGCCAGCACCGACTTCTACGAGCAGTACTTC.

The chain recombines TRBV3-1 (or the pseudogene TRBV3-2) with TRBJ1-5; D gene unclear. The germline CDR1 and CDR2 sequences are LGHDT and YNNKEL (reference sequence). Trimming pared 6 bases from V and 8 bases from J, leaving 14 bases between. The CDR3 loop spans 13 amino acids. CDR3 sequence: CASSPRTSEPQHF. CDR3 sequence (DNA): TGTGCCAGCAGTCCTCGTACTTCCGAGCCCCAGCATTTT.

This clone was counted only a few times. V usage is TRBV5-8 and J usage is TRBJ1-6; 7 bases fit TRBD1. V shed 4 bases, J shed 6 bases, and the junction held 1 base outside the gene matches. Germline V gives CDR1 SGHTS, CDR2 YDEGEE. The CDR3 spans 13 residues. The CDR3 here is CASSDRANSPLHF. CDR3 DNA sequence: TGTGCCAGCAGCGACAGGGCTAATTCACCCCTCCACTTT.

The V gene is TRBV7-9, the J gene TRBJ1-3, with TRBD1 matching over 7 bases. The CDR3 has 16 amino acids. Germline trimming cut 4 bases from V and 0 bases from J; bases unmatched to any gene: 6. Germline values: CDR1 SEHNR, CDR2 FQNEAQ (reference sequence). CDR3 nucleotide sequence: TGTGCCAGCAGCTCCCTGCACAGGGGCTCTGGAAACACCATATATTTT. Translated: CASSSLHRGSGNTIYF. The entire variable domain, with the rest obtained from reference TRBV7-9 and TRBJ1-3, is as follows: DTGVSQNPRHKITKRGQNVTFRCDPISEHNRLYWYRQTLGQGPEFLTYFQNEAQLEKSRLLSDRFSAERPKGSFSTLEIQRTEQGDSAMYLCASSSLHRGSGNTIYFGEGSWLTVV.

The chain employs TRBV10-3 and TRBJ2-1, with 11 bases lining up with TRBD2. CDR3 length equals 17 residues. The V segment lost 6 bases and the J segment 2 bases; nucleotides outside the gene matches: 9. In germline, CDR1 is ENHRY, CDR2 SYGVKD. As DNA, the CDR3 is TGTGCCATCAGAACCGGGACTAGCGGAGGGGCCTACAATGAGCAGTTCTTC. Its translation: CAIRTGTSGGAYNEQFF.

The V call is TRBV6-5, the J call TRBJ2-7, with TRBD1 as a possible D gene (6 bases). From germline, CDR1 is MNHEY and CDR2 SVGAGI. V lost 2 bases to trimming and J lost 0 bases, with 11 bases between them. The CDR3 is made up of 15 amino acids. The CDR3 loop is CASSYEDSISYEQYF. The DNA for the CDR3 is TGTGCCAGCAGTTACGAGGACAGTATCTCCTACGAGCAGTACTTC.